Below are 28 T cell receptor beta chains sequenced from a single sample in a study of cytomegalovirus exposure and HLA in healthy donors. This PCR relied on a set of 60 Vbeta primers and 13 Jbeta primers. Method: immunoSEQ multiplex PCR; TCRdb's copy keeps in-frame clones and lacks some. The sample has 95,000 to 150,000 clones, about 76% seen once. The sequenced sample consisted of PBMCs. All receptors come from a man in his 60s in good health and CMV-seropositive.

J is TRBJ1-2 and V is TRBV5-1; D is unclear. The germline CDR1 and CDR2 sequences are SGHRS and YFSETQ. Trimming left V 4 bases short and J 7 bases short, with 17 bases between. The CDR3 sequence is 14 residues long. CDR3 nucleotides: TGCGCCAGCAGCACCAGTGAAACCGGGATTGGCTACACCTTC. It is translated as CASSTSETGIGYTF.

The chain recombines TRBV28 with TRBJ1-6, with TRBD1 matching over 9 bases. In germline, CDR1 is MDHEN, CDR2 SYDVKM. V gave up 5 bases and J gave up 9 bases; unmatched junction bases: 2. CDR3 length: 13 amino acids. CDR3 nucleotides: TGTGCCAGCAGTGACAGGGGGGTTTCACCCCTCCACTTT. Its protein is CASSDRGVSPLHF.

The chain carries TRBV6-4 and TRBJ1-2, with D possibly being TRBD1 (6 bases). Germline V lookup: CDR1 MRHNA, CDR2 SNTAGT. The CDR3 covers 15 residues. The V and J ends lost 6 bases and 0 bases respectively, with 14 bases between them. CDR3 bases: TGTGCCAGCAGCCCTGACAGGTTAGCTAACTATGGCTACACCTTC. Amino acid sequence: CASSPDRLANYGYTF.

This clone has a handful of counts. This CDR3 is CASSLGLSSGGYNEQFF. The CDR3 nucleotides read TGTGCCAGCAGCTTAGGTCTGTCTAGCGGAGGTTACAATGAGCAGTTCTTC. The chain has TRBV11-2 and TRBJ2-1, with 7 bases that match TRBD2. Germline values: CDR1 SGHAT, CDR2 FQNNGV. J gave up 4 bases and V 1 base, and 10 bases lay outside the gene matches. This CDR3 spans 17 amino acids.

This clone was observed a handful of times. The CDR3 reads CASSADYQETQYF. As DNA, the CDR3 is TGTGCCAGCAGCGCGGACTACCAAGAGACCCAGTACTTC. The gene calls are TRBV9 and TRBJ2-5; weak D call: TRBD2 (5 bases). V was shortened by 3 bases and J by 0 bases, with 6 bases between the two germline ends. The CDR3 runs to 13 residues. CDR1 SGDLS and CDR2 YYNGEE come from the germline V gene.

The chain couples TRBV7-6 to TRBJ1-2, with 10 bases identical to TRBD1. Germline values: CDR1 SGHVS, CDR2 FNYEAQ. The CDR3 has 15 amino acids. V lost 4 bases to trimming and J lost 4 bases; unmatched junction nucleotides: 6. In nucleotides, the CDR3 is TGTGCCAGCAGCTCTGGACAGGGGGATATCTATGGCTACACCTTC. Translated, it gives CASSSGQGDIYGYTF.

The chain is built from TRBV30 and TRBJ1-6, with a tentative D call TRBD1 (5 bases). CDR1 GTSNPN and CDR2 SVGIG come from the germline V gene (reference sequence). Between the trimmed V and J ends, which lost 1 base and 7 bases, there was a span of 14 bases. The length of the CDR3 is 15 residues. Here the CDR3 reads CAWSGDSPGNSPLHF. In DNA form, the CDR3 reads TGTGCCTGGAGTGGGGACTCCCCGGGGAATTCACCCCTCCACTTT. Looking up the rest from reference TRBV30 and TRBJ1-6 gives the full variable domain: SQTIHQWPATLVQPVGSPLSLECTVEGTSNPNLYWYRQAAGRGLQLLFYSVGIGQISSEVPQNLSASRPQDRQFILSSKKLLLSDSGFYLCAWSGDSPGNSPLHFGNGTRLTVT.

The genes are TRBV7-2 and TRBJ2-1, with a possible D match to TRBD2 (6 bases). The CDR3 sequence is 14 residues long. V lost 0 bases to trimming and J lost 4 bases, with 7 bases between them. Germline lookup yields CDR1 SGHTA and CDR2 FQGNSA. CDR3 nucleotide sequence: TGTGCCAGCAGCTTAGCGGGAGGTTACAATGAGCAGTTCTTC. This gives the protein CASSLAGGYNEQFF. Variable domain in full (rest from reference TRBV7-2 and TRBJ2-1): GAGVSQSPSNKVTEKGKDVELRCDPISGHTALYWYRQSLGQGLEFLIYFQGNSAPDKSGLPSDRFSAERTGGSVSTLTIQRTQQEDSAVYLCASSLAGGYNEQFFGPGTRLTVL.

The chain joins TRBV5-4 to TRBJ2-5; TRBD1 aligns across 11 bases. This CDR3 comprises 15 residues. Looked up from germline, CDR1 is SGHNT and CDR2 is YYREEE (reference sequence). The V and J ends lost 4 bases and 5 bases, in that order; junction bases with no gene match: 7. The CDR3 DNA sequence: TGTGCCAGCAGCATCCGGACAGGGGGCGGGGAGACCCAGTACTTC. This sequence encodes CASSIRTGGGETQYF.

The chain combines TRBV5-6 with TRBJ1-3, with D unclear. The CDR3 length is 14 residues. In germline, CDR1 is SGHDT, CDR2 YYEEEE. V was cut by 0 bases and J by 0 bases, with 4 bases left in between. CDR3 sequence reads: CASSLGLSGNTIYF. CDR3 nucleotides: TGTGCCAGCAGCTTGGGACTCTCTGGAAACACCATATATTTT.

This chain uses TRBV6-1 with TRBJ2-7; 10 bases are a match to TRBD2. The CDR3 is 15 residues long. Germline CDR1 reads MNHNS; CDR2 reads SASEGT. V shed 3 bases and J 5 bases; nucleotides not matched to a gene: 7. The CDR3 DNA is TGTGCCAGCAGTGACCAGAGAGCGGGGGGGCACGAGCAGTACTTC. It yields the protein CASSDQRAGGHEQYF.

The chain has TRBV2 and TRBJ1-6; the D is unclear. CDR1 SNHLY and CDR2 FYNNEI come from the germline V gene. With 4 bases removed from V and 6 bases from J, the gap between germline ends came to 10 bases. There are 14 residues in the CDR3. This CDR3 is CASSVLESNSPLHF. CDR3 coding DNA: TGTGCCAGCAGTGTACTGGAGTCTAATTCACCCCTCCACTTT.

CDR3 region: CSVDEGAVTEAFF. CDR3 DNA: TGCAGCGTTGATGAGGGGGCTGTCACTGAAGCTTTCTTT. The gene calls are TRBV29-1 and TRBJ1-1; 7 bases are shared with TRBD1. Germline V gives CDR1 SQVTM, CDR2 ANQGSEA. The CDR3 contains 13 residues. J lost 4 bases, V lost 3 bases, and 5 bases had no gene match.

This clone was detected once. J is TRBJ1-5 and V is TRBV2, with 7 bases that match TRBD1. CDR3 length: 16 residues. V dropped 5 bases and J dropped 3; count of bases not matched to a gene: 10. Germline CDR1 and CDR2: SNHLY and FYNNEI. CDR3 loop: CASSRLGTANNQPQHF. DNA for the CDR3: TGTGCCAGCAGTAGGCTAGGGACAGCGAACAATCAGCCCCAGCATTTT.

The CDR3 spells CASSIQLGLVTYNEQFF. As DNA, the CDR3 is TGTGCCAGCAGCATCCAGCTGGGACTAGTGACATACAATGAGCAGTTCTTC. The rearrangement uses TRBV5-6 and TRBJ2-1, with TRBD2 matching over 8 bases. The J segment lost 4 bases and the V segment lost 4 bases, leaving 13 bases of the junction unmatched. This CDR3 has 17 residues. Germline loops: CDR1 SGHDT, CDR2 YYEEEE. Based on the CDR3 plus reference TRBV5-6 and TRBJ2-1, the full variable domain is DAGVTQSPTHLIKTRGQQVTLRCSPKSGHDTVSWYQQALGQGPQFIFQYYEEEERQRGNFPDRFSGHQFPNYSSELNVNALLLGDSALYLCASSIQLGLVTYNEQFFGPGTRLTVL.

The chain carries TRBV6-1 and TRBJ2-3, with a possible D match to TRBD2 (6 bases). Between the trimmed V and J ends, which lost 5 bases and 2 bases, there was a span of 14 bases. Germline loops: CDR1 MNHNS, CDR2 SASEGT. This CDR3 has 15 amino acids. Here the CDR3 DNA reads TGTGCCAGCAGTCCTCTTAGCGGCTCCACAGATACGCAGTATTTT. Its translation: CASSPLSGSTDTQYF.

The V and J genes are TRBV15 and TRBJ1-2; 7 bases match TRBD1. The germline V gene has CDR1 LNHNV and CDR2 YYDKDF (reference sequence). The CDR3 extends over 16 amino acids. Losses at the gene ends were 1 base for V and 7 bases for J; bases not matched to a gene: 12. CDR3 DNA sequence: TGTGCCACCAGCAGAGGACAGGGCTTCATAGAGGGTGGCTACACCTTC. Its translation: CATSRGQGFIEGGYTF.

This chain joins TRBV2 and TRBJ2-2; TRBD2 aligns across 7 bases. There are 14 residues in the CDR3. The V segment lost 11 bases and the J segment 3 bases; nucleotides outside the gene matches: 9. Germline V CDR1 and CDR2: SNHLY, FYNNEI. For the CDR3, the DNA is TGTGCCGGGAAGAGAGGGAGGGACACCGGGGAGCTGTTTTTT. This sequence encodes CAGKRGRDTGELFF.

The chain combines TRBV7-3 with TRBJ1-4; possible D gene TRBD1, 5 bases. Germline-derived CDR1 and CDR2 are SGHTA and FQGTGA. Trimming stripped 0 bases from V and 8 bases from J, with 13 bases between. The CDR3 consists of 15 residues. The CDR3, as DNA: TGTGCCAGCAGCTTAACCGGGGGAGATAACGAAAAACTGTTTTTT. Residues: CASSLTGGDNEKLFF.

The J gene is TRBJ2-1, the V gene TRBV7-7; possible D gene TRBD2, 6 bases. CDR1 is SSHAT and CDR2 is FNYEAQ in the germline V gene (reference sequence). V dropped 1 base and J dropped 5 bases, with 12 bases sitting between them. The CDR3 has 15 amino acids. The CDR3 DNA reads as TGTGCCAGCAGCTTAGGGAGGGGATGGGACAATGAGCAGTTCTTC. This gives the protein CASSLGRGWDNEQFF. Supplemented by reference TRBV7-7 and TRBJ2-1, the full variable domain reads GAGVSQSPRYKVTKRGQDVTLRCDPISSHATLYWYQQALGQGPEFLTYFNYEAQPDKSGLPSDRFSAERPEGSISTLTIQRTEQRDSAMYRCASSLGRGWDNEQFFGPGTRLTVL.

V is TRBV6-1 and J is TRBJ2-1; TRBD2 aligns across 9 bases. V was pared by 4 bases and J by 4 bases, with 11 bases of the junction left unmatched. CDR1 and CDR2 from the germline V gene are MNHNS and SASEGT. The CDR3 loop spans 17 amino acids. DNA of the CDR3: TGTGCCAGCAGTGGGAGTAGCGGGGGCACCAGATACAATGAGCAGTTCTTC. This encodes CASSGSSGGTRYNEQFF.

J is TRBJ2-5 and V is TRBV6-5; TRBD1 agrees at 9 bases. The ends lost 5 bases at V and 1 base at J; junction bases unmatched: 5. The CDR3 runs to 15 residues. Germline V gene sequence: CDR1 MNHEY, CDR2 SVGAGI. CDR3 in DNA: TGTGCCAGCAGTAACACAGGGGGCCCCCAAGAGACCCAGTACTTC. Amino acid sequence: CASSNTGGPQETQYF.

In its sample, this clone was seen a few times. The rearrangement joins TRBV13 to TRBJ1-2; D possibly corresponds to TRBD1 (5 bases). V was clipped by 6 bases and J by 0 bases, with 11 bases between them. The CDR3 is 14 residues long. The V gene's germline CDR1 is PRHDT and CDR2 FYEKMQ (reference sequence). The chain's CDR3 is CASRAQGPNYGYTF. CDR3 coding DNA: TGTGCCAGCAGAGCCCAGGGTCCTAACTATGGCTACACCTTC.

The V call is TRBV6-5, the J call TRBJ2-3; 8 nucleotides match TRBD2. From germline, CDR1 is MNHEY and CDR2 SVGAGI. The CDR3 consists of 14 residues. Losses at the gene ends were 5 bases for V and 2 bases for J; bases not matched to a gene: 3. Here the CDR3 DNA reads TGTGCCAGCAGTACCGGGGGGGTCACAGATACGCAGTATTTT. Its protein product is CASSTGGVTDTQYF.

This chain uses TRBV30 with TRBJ2-3; D might be TRBD2 (5 bases). CDR3 length: 13 residues. The germline V and J ends were trimmed by 2 bases and 10 bases, with 16 bases remaining between them. CDR1 is GTSNPN, CDR2 SVGIG, per germline (reference sequence). CDR3 loop: CAWSRTTAEAQYF. The CDR3 region has the DNA TGTGCCTGGAGTAGAACAACAGCGGAAGCGCAGTATTTT.

V gene TRBV2 combines with J gene TRBJ2-7, with 12 bases fitting TRBD2. Looked up from germline, CDR1 is SNHLY and CDR2 is FYNNEI. This CDR3 contains 17 residues. With 6 bases clipped from V and 4 bases from J, the junction kept 13 bases outside the gene matches. The CDR3 protein is CASRTVRLAGVAYEQYF. As DNA, the CDR3 is TGTGCCAGCAGGACGGTTAGACTAGCGGGAGTAGCGTACGAGCAGTACTTC.

The chain joins TRBV10-1 to TRBJ2-2; tentatively, D is TRBD2 (5 bases). This CDR3 comprises 14 residues. The V end was cut by 2 bases, the J end by 4 bases, with 8 bases between. The germline V gene encodes CDR1 WNHNN and CDR2 SYGVQD (reference sequence). The CDR3 protein is CASSEGGGTGELFF. CDR3 in DNA: TGCGCCAGCAGTGAGGGAGGAGGCACCGGGGAGCTGTTTTTT.

This chain links TRBV4-2 with TRBJ1-1; weak D call: TRBD1 (5 bases). The CDR3 spans 15 residues. In germline, CDR1 is LGHNA, CDR2 YNFKEQ. The V and J ends lost 1 base and 1 base respectively, with 10 bases between them. The CDR3 bases are TGTGCCAGCAGCCAAGGTGGACACCAGAACACTGAAGCTTTCTTT. Its translation: CASSQGGHQNTEAFF.